This T cell receptor beta chain emerged from a study of blood T cell repertoires in COVID-19 (dated by TCRdb to 2019 to 2021). Looking at the study overall: Samples from collaborators originated in the United States, Italy and Spain and spanned both the acute and convalescent phases of COVID-19. The material from the prospective study consisted of cDNA or gDNA derived from T cells, B-cell-depleted T cells, or PBMCs. Deeply sampled blood TCRbeta repertoires from subjects exposed to, actively infected with, or recovered from COVID-19 were included in the dataset. The repertoires were released in a freely available public database meant as a resource for research on the immune response to SARS-CoV-2. Samples came from the ongoing ImmuneRACE study (first 160 participants) plus 1,254 subjects from 6 global collaborators. The sample metadata nearly always contained a de-identified subject ID, COVID-19 status, age in years and sex. HLA class I and class II types, where available, came from metadata supplied by the sample provider rather than from assay-based typing. Overall study results and their limits: The amount of clinical and demographic metadata varied by source and participant and was provided uncurated.

This clone came up a few times. Its target antigen remains unknown. Base qualities were left out, and no much larger clone turns up one base away. According to the germline V gene, CDR1 reads MGHRA and CDR2 reads YSYEKL. Trimming takes 3 bases off V and 0 bases off J; junction bases not matched to a gene: 4. The CDR3, cysteine through phenylalanine, is 16 amino acids long. The retained sequence is limited to the CDR3, 48 bases, with the frame set at the first base. Each collaborating institution followed its own protocols to collect whole blood in K2EDTA tubes. For TCRbeta analysis, collaborators shipped samples in one of three forms: frozen whole blood, isolated PBMCs, or DNA extracted from either of those sample types. TCRbeta CDR3 regions were amplified from genomic DNA by means of the immunoSEQ Assay, a bias-controlled multiplex PCR. Turning to the authors' computational methods: The number of nucleated cells in each sample was estimated from the amplification of reference gene primers within the assay. To quantify the absolute abundance of each unique TCRbeta CDR3 rearrangement, sequence reads were collapsed and filtered. Productive Simpson clonality was computed per sample as the square root of Simpson's diversity index over productive rearrangements. TCRdb carries this immuneACCESS record with in-frame sequences only. Its versions omit some clonotypes, under half of them owing to an unresolved V gene in the studies checked, with the rest unexplained. That table supplies the V and J calls and clone size; D and trimming were determined from the DNA. Here the sample has about 210,000 clones; around 83% occur a single time. Around 9.5% of the sample is in the top ten clones.

The sequence is built from TRBV4-1 and TRBJ1-4; the junction holds 7 bases that match TRBD1. The material sequenced was peripheral blood. The TCR comes from a man between 45 and 60 years old with active or convalescent COVID-19. In nucleotides, the sequence is TGCGCCAGCAGCCACCTCGACAGGGCAACTAATGAAAAACTGTTTTTT. Translation gives CASSHLDRATNEKLFF.